One sample yielded the 2 T cell receptor beta chains listed below, sequenced in a study of CD8+CD57+ T cells in acquired aplastic anemia. Genomic DNA provided the template from which TCR beta VDJ and CDR3 profiles were obtained. TCRdb called the reads again in MiXCR, with one record for every CDR3 protein. The repertoire consists of about 160,000 distinct CDR3 sequences, with just under 45% occurring once and the leading ten covering 1.1%. What was sequenced was sorted CD4+, CD8+, or CD8+CD57+ T cells (not recorded which) from PBMCs. The receptors here all came from a human donor in good health.

The CDR3 loop is CASSFDIGYQETQYF. The CDR3 region has the DNA TGTGCCAGCAGCTTCGACATAGGATACCAAGAGACCCAGTACTTC. This chain links TRBV11-3 with TRBJ2-5; D gene ambiguous. The CDR3 spans 15 residues. The V end was cut by 3 bases, the J end by 0 bases, with 11 bases between. Germline CDR1 is SGHNT and CDR2 is YENEEA.

This clonotype was seen a single time. This may stem from a read error, because a much larger clone lies one nucleotide away. V usage is TRBV6-5 and J usage is TRBJ2-3; D unclear. CDR3 size: 16 residues. V lost 2 bases, J lost 0 bases, and 12 bases lay in between. Germline V gene lookup returns CDR1 MNHEY and CDR2 SVGAGI. CDR3 protein: CASSYGVPSSTDTQYF. CDR3 coding DNA: TGTGCCAGCAGTTACGGCGTTCCCTCTAGCACAGATACGCAGTATTTT.